These 23 T cell receptor beta chains were sequenced from one sample in a study of T cell repertoires in aging, cancer and after chemotherapy. Rearranged V-D-J TRB sequences were amplified with a mixed TRB-A/B primer pool. TCRdb re-called the multiplex PCR reads through MiXCR, storing one row per CDR3 protein. The sample shows under 10,000 distinct CDR3 sequences, under 65% of them seen only once. The template was genomic DNA from peripheral blood, not RNA. Sequenced material: blood. These receptors all stem from a human donor in good health.

Regarding this clonotype: A much bigger clone sits one base away, suggesting this may be a read error. The chain has TRBV29-1 and TRBJ2-7; 9 bases align to TRBD1. This CDR3 is 14 amino acids long. Per germline, CDR1 SQVTM and CDR2 ANQGSEA. V lost 2 bases, J lost 7 bases, and 9 bases stayed unmatched. The CDR3: CSVEYGQGPREQYF. CDR3 nucleotides: TGCAGCGTTGAATATGGACAGGGGCCTCGGGAGCAGTACTTC.

The chain recombines TRBV12-3 or TRBV12-4 with TRBJ2-2; 7 nucleotides align to TRBD1. CDR3 length: 14 residues. The trim removed 3 bases at V and 4 bases at J, leaving 2 bases unmatched. Here the CDR3 DNA reads TGTGCCAGCAGTTTGGGACAGACCACCGGGGAGCTGTTTTTT. Translating it yields CASSLGQTTGELFF.

This clonotype was seen more than once but under ten times. The chain combines TRBV5-5 with TRBJ1-2; D not certain. V lost 4 bases, J lost 3 bases, and 7 bases lay in between. The CDR3 runs 12 residues. CDR1 is SGHKS and CDR2 is YYEKEE in the germline V gene (reference sequence). The CDR3 DNA follows: TGTGCCAGCAGCCGGACGGACTATGGCTACACCTTC. Its protein is CASSRTDYGYTF.

V gene TRBV4-3 combines with J gene TRBJ2-3; D gene unclear. This CDR3 is built from 14 residues. V was pared by 1 base and J by 0 bases, with 5 bases between. Looked up from germline, CDR1 is LGHNA and CDR2 is YSLEER. The CDR3 protein is CASSQGVSTDTQYF. CDR3 coding DNA: TGCGCCAGCAGCCAAGGGGTTAGCACAGATACGCAGTATTTT.

This clonotype showed up just a few times. The chain uses TRBV11-1 and TRBJ1-2, with 9 bases that match TRBD1. The CDR3 covers 15 residues. Germline lookup yields CDR1 SGHAT and CDR2 FQDESV (reference sequence). With 5 bases clipped from V and 6 bases from J, the junction kept 10 bases outside the gene matches. The CDR3 reads CASSPINRGQNGYTF. The CDR3 coding sequence is TGTGCCAGCAGCCCAATTAACAGGGGGCAAAATGGCTACACCTTC. Together with reference TRBV11-1 and TRBJ1-2, the CDR3 gives the full variable domain: EAEVAQSPRYKITEKSQAVAFWCDPISGHATLYWYRQILGQGPELLVQFQDESVVDDSQLPKDRFSAERLKGVDSTLKIQPAELGDSAMYLCASSPINRGQNGYTFGSGTRLTVV.

The V call is TRBV30, the J call TRBJ1-2; a possible D gene is TRBD1 (5 bases). The CDR3 extends over 14 amino acids. The ends were cut back, 2 bases at V and 1 base at J, with 11 bases in the middle. Per the germline V gene, CDR1 is GTSNPN and CDR2 is SVGIG (reference sequence). The CDR3 is CAWSSRGGNYGYTF. The CDR3 DNA is TGTGCCTGGAGTTCCCGGGGGGGTAACTATGGCTACACCTTC.

The rearrangement uses TRBV27 and TRBJ1-5; perhaps TRBD1 as D (6 bases). The CDR3 has 15 residues. The germline CDR1 and CDR2 sequences are MNHEY and SMNVEV (reference sequence). Trimming stripped 4 bases from V and 6 bases from J, with 16 bases between. CDR3 residues: CASSSSRGGVQPQHF. The CDR3, as DNA: TGTGCCAGCAGTTCCTCTCGAGGGGGTGTTCAGCCCCAGCATTTT.

The chain recombines TRBV5-5 with TRBJ2-3; TRBD2 might be the D (6 bases). Germline values: CDR1 SGHKS, CDR2 YYEKEE (reference sequence). V lost 2 bases, J lost 5 bases, and 9 bases lay in between. The CDR3 length is 13 residues. The chain's CDR3 is CASSLSGGDTQYF. For the CDR3, the DNA is TGTGCCAGCAGCTTATCCGGGGGAGATACGCAGTATTTT.

This clonotype was picked up one time. This chain connects TRBV19 to TRBJ1-5, with D uncertain. CDR3 length: 14 residues. CDR1 LNHDA and CDR2 SQIVND come from the germline V gene (reference sequence). Trimming left V 10 bases short and J 6 bases short, with 19 bases between. CDR3 DNA: TGTGCCACGGACGCCAAGGGTGGGAGTCAGCCCCAGCATTTT. It specifies CATDAKGGSQPQHF.

The V and J genes are TRBV5-6 and TRBJ2-7; 7 bases are shared with TRBD2. The germline V gene encodes CDR1 SGHDT and CDR2 YYEEEE. The CDR3 runs 15 residues. Germline trimming cut 4 bases from V and 2 bases from J; bases unmatched to any gene: 9. Here the CDR3 reads CASSQTGLGPYEQYF. Written as DNA, the CDR3 is TGTGCCAGCAGCCAAACCGGACTAGGTCCCTACGAGCAGTACTTC.

With respect to this clonotype: This may come from a read error, since a much larger clone is one base off. V gene TRBV29-1 combines with J gene TRBJ2-7; no clear D. This CDR3 comprises 14 residues. Trimming stripped 4 bases from V and 3 bases from J, with 16 bases between. Germline CDR1 and CDR2: SQVTM and ANQGSEA. CDR3 sequence: CSVGHEARNYEQYF. The CDR3 DNA is TGCAGCGTTGGCCATGAGGCCCGCAACTACGAGCAGTACTTC.

V is TRBV15 and J is TRBJ2-1, with 12 bases that match TRBD1. J lost 4 bases, V lost 3 bases, and 1 base had no gene match. Per germline, CDR1 LNHNV and CDR2 YYDKDF (reference sequence). The CDR3 extends over 15 amino acids. CDR3 sequence: CATSRGQGAYNEQFF. The CDR3, as DNA: TGTGCCACCAGCAGGGGACAGGGGGCTTACAATGAGCAGTTCTTC.

The chain uses TRBV19 and TRBJ2-7, with a weak D call TRBD1 (5 bases). This CDR3 comprises 13 residues. Germline assignment: CDR1 LNHDA and CDR2 SQIVND (reference sequence). Trimming stripped 8 bases from V and 0 bases from J, with 11 bases between. The CDR3 sequence is CASALDSSYEQYF. The CDR3 DNA sequence: TGTGCCAGTGCCCTAGACAGCTCCTACGAGCAGTACTTC. Based on the CDR3 plus reference TRBV19 and TRBJ2-7, the full variable domain is DGGITQSPKYLFRKEGQNVTLSCEQNLNHDAMYWYRQDPGQGLRLIYYSQIVNDFQKGDIAEGYSVSREKKESFPLTVTSAQKNPTAFYLCASALDSSYEQYFGPGTRLTVT.

The chain is built from TRBV5-6 and TRBJ1-2; 7 positions match TRBD1. V trimming: 3 bases; J trimming: 4 bases; junction bases outside the gene matches: 12. The CDR3 has 16 residues. From germline, CDR1 is SGHDT and CDR2 YYEEEE. CDR3 in DNA: TGTGCCAGCAGCTCACCTGACAGGGTTCAGTTCTATGGCTACACCTTC. This codes for CASSSPDRVQFYGYTF.

The gene calls are TRBV19 and TRBJ2-2; D tentatively reads TRBD1 or TRBD2 (5 bases each). The ends were cut back, 6 bases at V and 0 bases at J, with 8 bases in the middle. The length of the CDR3 is 14 residues. CDR1 is LNHDA, CDR2 SQIVND, per germline (reference sequence). CDR3 bases: TGTGCCAGTAGCGGGACGGCGAACACCGGGGAGCTGTTTTTT. Its translation is CASSGTANTGELFF.

V and J are TRBV12-3 or TRBV12-4 and TRBJ2-1, with D possibly being TRBD1 (6 bases). The CDR3 length is 14 residues. Deletions cut 5 bases from V and 4 bases from J, with 12 bases between. CDR3 DNA: TGTGCCAGCAGTACCTCGGACAGTTACAATGAGCAGTTCTTC. It specifies CASSTSDSYNEQFF.

This clonotype has more than one count but fewer than ten. The chain carries TRBV19 and TRBJ2-7; TRBD2 matches at 10 bases. V gave up 3 bases and J gave up 3 bases; unmatched junction bases: 2. CDR3 length equals 14 residues. Germline CDR1 LNHDA, CDR2 SQIVND (reference sequence). Written as DNA, the CDR3 is TGTGCCAGTAGTATTGGGACTAGCGTCTACGAGCAGTACTTC. Its translation is CASSIGTSVYEQYF.

J is TRBJ2-7 and V is TRBV15, with unresolved D. There are 14 residues in the CDR3. Looked up from germline, CDR1 is LNHNV and CDR2 is YYDKDF (reference sequence). V was clipped by 0 bases and J by 3 bases, with 9 bases between them. CDR3: CATSRDQTFYEQYF. For the CDR3, the DNA is TGTGCCACCAGCAGAGATCAAACTTTCTACGAGCAGTACTTC.

The chain uses TRBV19 and TRBJ1-2; D unclear. The CDR3 is 12 residues long. The V gene lost 11 bases and the J gene lost 8 bases, with 18 bases spanning the gap. CDR1 and CDR2 (germline): LNHDA, SQIVND (reference sequence). CDR3 loop: CAWTAALGGYTF. Here the CDR3 DNA reads TGTGCCTGGACCGCCGCCTTGGGAGGCTACACCTTC.

This clonotype showed up just a few times. V gene TRBV29-1 combines with J gene TRBJ2-3; 14 positions agree with TRBD2. CDR3 length equals 16 residues. The J segment lost 11 bases and the V segment lost 6 bases, leaving 16 bases of the junction unmatched. Per germline, CDR1 SQVTM and CDR2 ANQGSEA. CDR3 bases: TGCAGCGTCATTCCCGGGACTAGCGGGGGAGGTAGGGTGCAGTATTTT. This gives the protein CSVIPGTSGGGRVQYF.

The rearrangement joins TRBV15 to TRBJ1-2; D is possibly TRBD1 (5 bases). The CDR3 extends over 15 amino acids. Germline CDR1 LNHNV, CDR2 YYDKDF (reference sequence). Deletions cut 0 bases from V and 1 base from J, with 9 bases between. CDR3 residues: CATSREPGINYGYTF. The CDR3 bases are TGTGCCACCAGCAGAGAGCCAGGGATTAACTATGGCTACACCTTC.

V gene TRBV12-3 or TRBV12-4 combines with J gene TRBJ2-3; possible D gene TRBD2, 6 bases. The germline V and J ends were trimmed by 6 bases and 0 bases, with 16 bases remaining between them. CDR3 length: 16 residues. This CDR3 reads CASRRGLTLSTDTQYF. CDR3 DNA: TGTGCCAGCAGACGTGGACTAACCCTTAGCACAGATACGCAGTATTTT.

This clonotype is medium-sized (0.01 to 0.1%). The chain couples TRBV6-5 to TRBJ1-6; no firm D call. With 6 bases removed from V and 7 bases from J, the gap between germline ends came to 7 bases. CDR1 is MNHEY, CDR2 SVGAGI, per germline. CDR3 length: 12 amino acids. The CDR3 bases are TGTGCCAGCAGGGAACCAAATTCACCCCTCCACTTT. It encodes CASREPNSPLHF.